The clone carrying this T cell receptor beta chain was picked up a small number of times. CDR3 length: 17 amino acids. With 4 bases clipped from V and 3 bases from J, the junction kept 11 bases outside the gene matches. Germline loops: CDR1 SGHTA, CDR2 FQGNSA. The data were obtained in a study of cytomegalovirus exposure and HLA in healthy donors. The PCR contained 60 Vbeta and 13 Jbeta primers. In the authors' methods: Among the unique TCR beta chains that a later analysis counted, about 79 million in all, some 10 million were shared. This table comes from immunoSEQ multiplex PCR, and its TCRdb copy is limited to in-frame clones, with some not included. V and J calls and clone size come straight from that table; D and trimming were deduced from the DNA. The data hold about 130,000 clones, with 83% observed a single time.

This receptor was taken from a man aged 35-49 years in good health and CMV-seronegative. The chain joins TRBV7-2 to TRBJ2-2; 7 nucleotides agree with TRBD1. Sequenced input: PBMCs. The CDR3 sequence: CASSSDRFSLYTGELFF. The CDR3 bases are TGTGCCAGCAGCTCGGACAGGTTCAGCCTGTACACCGGGGAGCTGTTTTTT.